This T cell receptor beta chain derives from a study of blood T cell repertoires in COVID-19. Study-wide background: The samples span acute and convalescent COVID-19 from the United States, Italy and Spain. The analysed material was cDNA or gDNA that came from T cells, B-cell-depleted T cells, or PBMCs.

The germline CDR1 and CDR2 sequences are LGHNA and YNFKEQ. J gave up 3 bases and V 4 bases, and 15 bases lay outside the gene matches. The CDR3 has 17 amino acids. Original methodology: Estimation of nucleated cell counts relied on the amplification of reference gene primers. Repertoires were generated with immunoSEQ multiplex PCR, while TCRdb's copy carries only in-frame clones and drops some. V and J calls and clone size are given by that table; D and trimming were obtained from the DNA. The sample holds about 140,000 clones, over 80% seen once. The sequence derives from a human donor in a cohort sampled during active COVID-19. The sequencing sample was made of peripheral blood. V and J are TRBV4-2 and TRBJ2-7; 7 positions match TRBD2. The CDR3: CASSPLGGSGKNYEQYF. As DNA, the CDR3 is TGTGCCAGCAGCCCTTTAGGCGGGAGCGGAAAAAACTACGAGCAGTACTTC.